This TCR beta chain was profiled in a study of blood T cell repertoires in COVID-19 (dated by TCRdb to 2018 to 2021). Concerning the study at large: Samples covering the acute and convalescent phases of COVID-19 were provided by collaborators in the United States, Italy and Spain. The repertoires were released in a freely available public database intended as a resource for research on the immune response to SARS-CoV-2. The material from the prospective study consisted of cDNA or gDNA derived from T cells, B-cell-depleted T cells, or PBMCs. Where available, HLA class I and class II types were obtained from metadata supplied by the sample provider rather than from assay-based typing. The dataset comprised deeply sampled blood TCRbeta repertoires from subjects exposed to, actively infected with, or recovered from COVID-19. The samples were drawn from the first 160 participants of the ongoing ImmuneRACE study and from 950 to 1,500 subjects provided by 6 global collaborators. Nearly every sample came with metadata listing a de-identified subject ID, COVID-19 status, age in years and sex. The full study reports these points: The quantity of clinical and demographic metadata differed by source and by participant and was supplied without curation.

Collaborating institutions collected whole blood in K2EDTA tubes following their own protocols. For TCRbeta analysis, collaborators shipped samples in one of three forms: frozen whole blood, isolated PBMCs, or DNA extracted from either of those sample types. Points on this clone: What antigen it recognizes has not been identified. No per-base quality is available; no much larger clone lies one base away.

TCRbeta CDR3 regions were amplified from genomic DNA by means of the immunoSEQ Assay, a bias-controlled multiplex PCR. The study's own analysis went as follows. The number of nucleated cells in each sample was estimated from the amplification of reference gene primers within the assay. Sequence reads were collapsed and filtered to measure the absolute abundance of every unique TCRbeta CDR3 rearrangement. Productive Simpson clonality was computed per sample as the square root of Simpson's diversity index over productive rearrangements. The table comes from immuneACCESS by way of TCRdb, which keeps in-frame sequences with V and J called. Part of the clones is missing from these tables; in studies checked, under half for an unresolved V gene and the rest for unknown reasons. That table gives V, J and clone size, and the DNA gave D and trimming. This sample holds about 110,000 clones; roughly 85% were observed only once. The ten largest clones capture 1.4% to 1.5% of the sample.

Sequencing input: peripheral blood. The sequence derives from a man between 40 and 49 years old with acute or convalescent COVID-19.

The DNA is as follows: TGTGCCAGCAGCCTTCGAGGACTAGCGGGGGGACAAGCCAAAAACATTCAGTACTTC. This is translated as CASSLRGLAGGQAKNIQYF. The chain is assembled from TRBV11-2 and TRBJ2-4; a stretch of 14 junction bases matches TRBD2. The CDR1 and CDR2 encoded by the germline V gene are SGHAT and FQNNGV. The CDR3 covers 19 residues, taking in both the cysteine and the phenylalanine. The entry retains the CDR3 DNA only, 57 bases that are in frame from base 1. V trim: 5 bases; J trim: 0 bases; unmatched bases: 9.